The 2 T cell receptor beta chains reported below all come from one sample, sequenced in a study of shared clonotypes between healthy human individuals. TCRdb's table, derived via immunoSEQ multiplex PCR, lists solely in-frame clones and lacks some. The sample comprises about 1 million clones, about 75% of which are singletons, and 1.2% to 1.5% rests with the top ten. The sample consisted of memory CD4+ T cells sorted from blood. Subset of the sample: CD45RA-negative fraction. The origin of the receptors is a young man in good health.

This sequence joins TRBV5-4 and TRBJ2-2; a weak D match, TRBD2 (5 bases). Germline loops: CDR1 SGHNT, CDR2 YYREEE (reference sequence). This CDR3 spans 15 amino acids. The germline V and J ends were trimmed by 4 bases and 4 bases, with 14 bases remaining between them. The CDR3 sequence is CASSPQLGSTGELFF. Written as DNA, the CDR3 is TGTGCCAGCAGCCCCCAGTTGGGGAGCACCGGGGAGCTGTTTTTT.

The chain joins TRBV7-2 to TRBJ2-1; no definite D call. With 1 base removed from V and 2 bases from J, the gap between germline ends came to 12 bases. The V gene's germline CDR1 is SGHTA and CDR2 FQGNSA. This CDR3 region has 16 residues. Written as DNA, the CDR3 is TGTGCCAGCAGCTTAGTACCCACCCCCCCCTACAATGAGCAGTTCTTC. It codes for CASSLVPTPPYNEQFF.